This T cell receptor beta chain came from a study of blood T cell repertoires in COVID-19. The wider study: Samples representing acute and convalescent COVID-19 were sourced from the United States, Italy and Spain. PBMCs, B-cell-depleted T cells, or T cells were the source of the cDNA or gDNA that made up the material.

Germline loops: CDR1 LGHNT, CDR2 FRNRAP. Trimming took off 4 bases at V and 6 bases at J, with 10 bases between the two ends. This CDR3 comprises 14 residues. This table comes from immunoSEQ multiplex PCR, and its TCRdb copy is limited to in-frame clones, with some not included. The sample contains about 180,000 clones, over 80% of which appear only once. The specimen sequenced was peripheral blood. J is TRBJ1-6 and V is TRBV12-5; D gene ambiguous. This sequence was found in a woman between 50 and 59 years old with acute or convalescent COVID-19. The CDR3 DNA reads as TGTGCTAGTGGTTCACAAACTACTAATTCACCCCTCCACTTT. Translated: CASGSQTTNSPLHF.